This TCR beta chain came from a study of CD8+CD57+ T cells in acquired aplastic anemia. Overall study context: Healthy donor CD4+ cell samples had a mean of roughly 9.9 million reads.

Comment on this clonotype: Its antigen is currently unknown.

V dropped 5 bases and J dropped 6 bases, with 17 bases sitting between them. In germline, CDR1 is MNHEY, CDR2 SMNVEV (reference sequence). The CDR3 has 16 amino acids. General observations from the study: Between patients and controls, over 25 CD8+ CDR3 sequences were found in common.

CDR3 and TCR beta VDJ profiling relied on genomic DNA as the template. TCRdb re-derived calls from the reads in MiXCR, one entry per CDR3 protein. The data hold a few hundred thousand distinct CDR3 sequences, with around 60% observed a single time. The source material was sorted CD4+, CD8+, or CD8+CD57+ T cells (not recorded which) from PBMCs. The source of this sequence is a human donor in good health. The genes are TRBV27 and TRBJ1-6; D not certain. The CDR3, as DNA: TGTGCCAGCAGTCTCTCGATCGGACGGGCTAATTCACCCCTCCACTTT. Translated, it gives CASSLSIGRANSPLHF.